This TCR beta chain stems from a study of T cell responses to AZD1222 COVID-19 vaccine. To note about this clone: Antigen unknown.

Study-wide findings and caveats: The study reported that nearly half of spike-specific TCRs target unmutated variant regions.

Repertoires were generated with immunoSEQ multiplex PCR, while TCRdb's copy carries only in-frame clones and drops some. The top ten clones hold 3% to 4% of a sample with about 140,000 clones, over 90% of them seen once. The length of the CDR3 is 17 residues. V lost 4 bases and J lost 7; bases outside the gene matches: 17. Germline CDR1 is SGDLS and CDR2 is YYNGEE. V and J are TRBV9 and TRBJ2-1; 7 bases map to TRBD2. The receptor was isolated from an adult who received the AZD1222 COVID-19 vaccine. The sequencing used peripheral blood, collected 28 days after the second AZD1222 dose. Written as DNA, the CDR3 is TGTGCCAGCAGCCTTACCGACGGGGGGAGTTCGTTTAATGAGCAGTTCTTC. It is translated as CASSLTDGGSSFNEQFF.